The 21 T cell receptor beta chains reported below all come from one sample, sequenced in a study of cytomegalovirus exposure and HLA in healthy donors. In the PCR, 60 Vbeta and 13 Jbeta primers were used. Sequencing used immunoSEQ multiplex PCR; TCRdb keeps in-frame clones, though not all of them. Counted here are some 90,000 clones, around 74% occurring once; the ten biggest clones make up 3%. The sequencing sample was made of PBMCs. The receptors stem from a female donor in good health and CMV-seropositive.

The V call is TRBV29-1, the J call TRBJ1-1; 10 nucleotides agree with TRBD1. Germline loops: CDR1 SQVTM, CDR2 ANQGSEA. This CDR3 comprises 15 residues. The trim removed 7 bases at V and 4 bases at J, leaving 12 bases unmatched. CDR3 region: CSGTGQGYGSTEAFF. Here the CDR3 DNA reads TGCAGCGGGACGGGACAGGGGTATGGAAGCACTGAAGCTTTCTTT.

The gene calls are TRBV6-1 and TRBJ1-1; 9 positions match TRBD1. The trim removed 4 bases at V and 4 bases at J, leaving 7 bases unmatched. Germline V gene sequence: CDR1 MNHNS, CDR2 SASEGT. This CDR3 is 15 amino acids long. The CDR3 sequence is CASSGTGGIGTEAFF. CDR3 nucleotide sequence: TGTGCCAGCAGTGGCACAGGGGGCATAGGCACTGAAGCTTTCTTT.

The V gene is TRBV10-3, the J gene TRBJ1-1; 7 bases line up with TRBD1. V lost 11 bases to trimming and J lost 4 bases; unmatched junction nucleotides: 7. The germline CDR1 and CDR2 sequences are ENHRY and SYGVKD. The CDR3 consists of 12 residues. CDR3 loop: CAAGQAGTEAFF. CDR3 coding DNA: TGTGCCGCAGGACAGGCGGGCACTGAAGCTTTCTTT.

The table lists this clone with a few counts. The CDR3 loop reads CAWRRQGPSTDTQYF. The CDR3 nucleotides are TGTGCCTGGAGGAGACAGGGTCCTAGCACAGATACGCAGTATTTT. V and J are TRBV30 and TRBJ2-3, with TRBD1 matching 7 bases. The trim removed 3 bases at V and 0 bases at J, leaving 6 bases unmatched. CDR3 length: 15 residues. CDR1 and CDR2 (germline): GTSNPN, SVGIG (reference sequence).

The chain is built from TRBV7-2 and TRBJ2-1; maybe TRBD2 (5 bases). Germline loops: CDR1 SGHTA, CDR2 FQGNSA. The ends were cut back, 1 base at V and 12 bases at J, with 10 bases in the middle. The length of the CDR3 is 12 residues. DNA of the CDR3: TGTGCCAGCAGCTTAGAGTGGGAGTGGCAGTTCTTC. Residues: CASSLEWEWQFF.

The J gene is TRBJ2-5, the V gene TRBV7-8, with D possibly matching TRBD1 (6 bases). CDR1 is SGHVS and CDR2 is FQNEAQ in the germline V gene. V gave up 5 bases and J gave up 2 bases, with 15 bases separating them. This CDR3 spans 15 amino acids. The CDR3 nucleotides read TGTGCCAGCAGCCCCCATCGACAGGTTCAAGAGACCCAGTACTTC. Protein product: CASSPHRQVQETQYF. Drawing the rest from reference TRBV7-8 and TRBJ2-5, the complete variable domain is GAGVSQSPRYKVAKRGQDVALRCDPISGHVSLFWYQQALGQGPEFLTYFQNEAQLDKSGLPSDRFFAERPEGSVSTLKIQRTQQEDSAVYLCASSPHRQVQETQYFGPGTRLLVL.

The rearrangement joins TRBV5-5 to TRBJ2-5; TRBD1 might be the D (5 bases). V lost 6 bases and J 5 bases, leaving 17 bases between the germline ends. CDR3 size: 14 residues. CDR1 is SGHKS and CDR2 is YYEKEE in the germline V gene (reference sequence). This CDR3 is CASTRTRAEETQYF. The CDR3 DNA is TGTGCCAGCACCCGGACACGCGCGGAGGAGACCCAGTACTTC. Variable domain in full (rest from reference TRBV5-5 and TRBJ2-5): DAGVTQSPTHLIKTRGQQVTLRCSPISGHKSVSWYQQVLGQGPQFIFQYYEKEERGRGNFPDRFSARQFPNYSSELNVNALLLGDSALYLCASTRTRAEETQYFGPGTRLLVL.

CDR3 sequence reads: CASSHRDRVPLHF. The CDR3, as DNA: TGTGCCAGCAGCCACCGGGACAGGGTACCCCTCCACTTT. The chain recombines TRBV7-9 with TRBJ1-6; 9 bases map to TRBD1. After removal of 5 bases from V and 12 bases from J, the junction contained 5 bases not matched to a gene. This CDR3 comprises 13 residues. Germline CDR1 reads SEHNR; CDR2 reads FQNEAQ (reference sequence).

The chain recombines TRBV27 with TRBJ1-1; the D gene is possibly TRBD1 (6 bases). The CDR3 length is 14 residues. Germline V gene lookup returns CDR1 MNHEY and CDR2 SMNVEV (reference sequence). Between the trimmed V and J ends, which lost 3 bases and 1 base, there was a span of 9 bases. CDR3 region: CASSFGQRNTEAFF. CDR3 nucleotides: TGTGCCAGCAGTTTCGGACAGCGGAACACTGAAGCTTTCTTT.

This sequence joins TRBV5-4 and TRBJ2-7; 9 bases align to TRBD1. Per the germline V gene, CDR1 is SGHNT and CDR2 is YYREEE (reference sequence). With 0 bases clipped from V and 5 bases from J, the junction kept 3 bases outside the gene matches. The CDR3 is 14 amino acids. For the CDR3, the DNA is TGTGCCAGCAGCTTGGGGGACAGGGACCACGAGCAGTACTTC. This codes for CASSLGDRDHEQYF.

This clone was detected a few times. The V call is TRBV25-1, the J call TRBJ1-5, with D possibly TRBD1 on 6 matching bases. Looked up from germline, CDR1 is MGHDK and CDR2 is SYGVNS. The CDR3 is 15 amino acids. V shed 4 bases and J shed 0 bases, with 10 bases lying between them. CDR3 region: CASSARTDSNQPQHF. The CDR3 nucleotides are TGTGCCAGCAGTGCTCGGACAGATAGCAATCAGCCCCAGCATTTT.

The rearrangement joins TRBV25-1 to TRBJ1-5, with D tentatively TRBD1 (6 bases). With 3 bases removed from V and 0 bases from J, the gap between germline ends came to 9 bases. Per germline, CDR1 MGHDK and CDR2 SYGVNS. The CDR3 runs 15 residues. The CDR3 region has the DNA TGTGCCAGCAGTGAGGGGACATATAGCAATCAGCCCCAGCATTTT. Translation: CASSEGTYSNQPQHF.

The rearrangement uses TRBV2 and TRBJ2-1; 10 bases are shared with TRBD2. J was trimmed by 6 bases and V by 0 bases; bases with no gene match: 5. The CDR3 covers 16 residues. The germline V gene encodes CDR1 SNHLY and CDR2 FYNNEI. The CDR3 here is CASSEARLAGANEQFF. The CDR3 bases are TGTGCCAGCAGTGAAGCGCGGCTAGCGGGAGCCAATGAGCAGTTCTTC.

The chain has TRBV14 and TRBJ2-1, with D hard to call. CDR1 is SGHDN, CDR2 FVKESK, per germline. This CDR3 has 12 residues. V was shortened by 5 bases and J by 5 bases, with 7 bases between the two germline ends. This CDR3 is CASSSFNNEQFF. The CDR3, as DNA: TGTGCCAGCAGCTCGTTTAACAATGAGCAGTTCTTC.

This chain connects TRBV10-1 to TRBJ2-7; 8 bases match TRBD1. Trimming at V came to 3 bases and at J to 5 bases, leaving 6 bases not matched to a gene. The germline CDR1 and CDR2 sequences are WNHNN and SYGVQD (reference sequence). The CDR3 is made up of 14 amino acids. The CDR3 sequence is CASSEAGGVDEQYF. CDR3 sequence (DNA): TGCGCCAGCAGTGAAGCAGGGGGCGTCGACGAGCAGTACTTC.

The V and J genes are TRBV4-1 and TRBJ1-3; D unclear. This CDR3 is built from 16 residues. V was clipped by 3 bases and J by 2 bases, with 14 bases between them. Germline V gives CDR1 MGHRA, CDR2 YSYEKL. CDR3 nucleotide sequence: TGCGCCAGCAGCCAGAACCCTGGGAGGACTGGAAACACCATATATTTT. Its protein product is CASSQNPGRTGNTIYF.

The rearrangement joins TRBV4-1 to TRBJ2-5, with 8 bases fitting TRBD2. After removal of 2 bases from V and 1 base from J, the junction contained 3 bases not matched to a gene. Germline-derived CDR1 and CDR2 are MGHRA and YSYEKL. This CDR3 has 15 amino acids. The CDR3 DNA reads TGCGCCAGCAGCCAATTAGCGGGACCCCAAGAGACCCAGTACTTC. Translating it yields CASSQLAGPQETQYF.

The chain couples TRBV7-9 to TRBJ1-4, with 8 bases fitting TRBD1. Germline V gives CDR1 SEHNR, CDR2 FQNEAQ (reference sequence). The V segment lost 5 bases and the J segment 4 bases; nucleotides outside the gene matches: 6. There are 15 residues in the CDR3. CDR3: CASSPRTGNNEKLFF. The DNA of the CDR3 is TGTGCCAGCAGCCCGAGGACAGGGAATAATGAAAAACTGTTTTTT.

The chain carries TRBV7-9 and TRBJ1-3; no clear D. In germline, CDR1 is SEHNR, CDR2 FQNEAQ (reference sequence). Trimming cost V 5 bases and J 0 bases, with 2 bases left between them. The CDR3 runs 12 residues. The chain's CDR3 is CASSLSGNTIYF. The CDR3 region has the DNA TGTGCCAGCAGCCTCTCTGGAAACACCATATATTTT.

The count of this clone is one. V usage is TRBV5-1 and J usage is TRBJ1-2, with D perhaps matching TRBD1 (6 bases). The V end lost 0 bases, the J end lost 4 bases, and 10 bases lay between the germline ends. This CDR3 has 14 amino acids. CDR1 and CDR2 from the germline V gene are SGHRS and YFSETQ. The CDR3 reads CASSLDRALYGYTF. CDR3 DNA: TGCGCCAGCAGCTTGGACAGGGCCCTCTATGGCTACACCTTC.

The V gene is TRBV9, the J gene TRBJ2-7; D gene unclear. Trimming removed 3 bases from V and 1 base from J, with 5 bases in between. CDR1 SGDLS and CDR2 YYNGEE come from the germline V gene. The CDR3 covers 12 residues. The CDR3 sequence is CASSGSSYEQYF. The CDR3 nucleotides read TGTGCCAGCAGCGGGAGTTCCTACGAGCAGTACTTC.